These 14 T cell receptor beta chains originate from one sample sequenced in a study of OX40 agonist ivuxolimab in advanced cancers. TCRdb's copy holds only in-frame clones and misses some; the assay was immunoSEQ multiplex PCR. Altogether under 95,000 clones are present, approximately 80% being singletons, with the ten largest covering under 3.5%. The material sequenced was CD4+ or CD8+ T cells sorted from blood, taken in a trial of the OX40 agonist ivuxolimab. The source of these receptors is an adult with an advanced solid tumor such as melanoma, head and neck, liver or kidney cancer.

V is TRBV28 and J is TRBJ2-1, with TRBD1 matching 8 bases. CDR3 length: 14 amino acids. Trimming took 8 bases from V and 0 from J; bases not matched to a gene: 3. Looked up from germline, CDR1 is MDHEN and CDR2 is SYDVKM. The CDR3 here is CASRTGGSYNEQFF. CDR3 in DNA: TGTGCCAGCCGAACAGGGGGCTCCTACAATGAGCAGTTCTTC.

The count of this clone is one. The chain joins TRBV7-3 to TRBJ1-3, with D unclear. Germline V gene sequence: CDR1 SGHTA, CDR2 FQGTGA. CDR3 length: 15 residues. The V and J ends lost 0 bases and 0 bases respectively, with 6 bases between them. CDR3 amino acids: CASSLTPSSGNTIYF. The CDR3 region has the DNA TGTGCCAGCAGCTTAACTCCCAGCTCTGGAAACACCATATATTTT.

The table lists this clone with a count of one. The chain is built from TRBV7-2 and TRBJ2-2; the D gene is possibly TRBD2 (6 bases). This CDR3 has 15 amino acids. Germline V lookup: CDR1 SGHTA, CDR2 FQGNSA. The germline V and J ends were trimmed by 6 bases and 4 bases, with 15 bases remaining between them. In DNA form, the CDR3 reads TGTGCCAGCAGGCAGGGACTCCCGAGCACCGGGGAGCTGTTTTTT. Encoded protein: CASRQGLPSTGELFF.

The rearrangement links TRBV7-2 to TRBJ2-3; D is ambiguous. The CDR3 has 15 amino acids. Germline V gene data show CDR1 as SGHTA and CDR2 as FQGNSA. Trimming shortened V by 5 bases and J by 3 bases, and 15 bases separated the two germline ends. The CDR3 here is CASSLSVEATDTQYF. DNA for the CDR3: TGTGCCAGCAGCCTATCAGTAGAGGCAACAGATACGCAGTATTTT.

The chain combines TRBV2 with TRBJ2-7; 8 bases align to TRBD1. This CDR3 spans 14 amino acids. The germline V gene encodes CDR1 SNHLY and CDR2 FYNNEI. J was trimmed by 3 bases and V by 7 bases; bases with no gene match: 8. CDR3 nucleotide sequence: TGTGCCAGCACCGGACAGGGAAACTACTACGAGCAGTACTTC. Protein: CASTGQGNYYEQYF.

This CDR3 is CASSPPDTGELFF. Here the CDR3 DNA reads TGTGCCAGCTCACCACCTGACACCGGGGAGCTGTTTTTT. The chain carries TRBV18 and TRBJ2-2, with unresolved D. The CDR3 has 13 amino acids. Germline V lookup: CDR1 KGHSH, CDR2 LQKENI. V gave up 0 bases and J gave up 3 bases, with 2 bases separating them.

J is TRBJ2-6 and V is TRBV2; 11 bases agree with TRBD1. Germline V CDR1 and CDR2: SNHLY, FYNNEI. The CDR3 is 18 residues long. The ends lost 2 bases at V and 2 bases at J; junction bases unmatched: 5. The CDR3 spells CASSERGTGGTGANVLTF. CDR3 nucleotide sequence: TGTGCCAGCAGTGAACGGGGGACAGGGGGGACTGGGGCCAACGTCCTGACTTTC.

The chain carries TRBV11-2 and TRBJ1-1, with 9 bases matching TRBD1. The CDR3 has 16 residues. The ends lost 5 bases at V and 5 bases at J; junction bases unmatched: 12. Germline lookup yields CDR1 SGHAT and CDR2 FQNNGV. CDR3 DNA sequence: TGTGCCAGCAGCCCCACCTACCGGGACAGGGAAACTGAAGCTTTCTTT. This sequence encodes CASSPTYRDRETEAFF.

This chain connects TRBV4-2 to TRBJ1-5, with unresolved D. Deletions cut 5 bases from V and 5 bases from J, with 10 bases between. CDR3 length: 13 amino acids. CDR1 and CDR2 (germline): LGHNA, YNFKEQ. The CDR3 nucleotides are TGTGCCAGCAGCAGTACACAATATCAGCCCCAGCATTTT. Translation: CASSSTQYQPQHF.

The rearrangement joins TRBV19 to TRBJ1-5; D is possibly TRBD1 (6 bases). The V gene lost 6 bases and the J gene lost 6 bases, with 12 bases spanning the gap. This CDR3 comprises 13 residues. CDR1 is LNHDA, CDR2 SQIVND, per germline (reference sequence). The CDR3 DNA reads TGTGCCAGTAGCCGGACAGACGGTCAGCCCCAGCATTTT. Translating it yields CASSRTDGQPQHF.

V is TRBV4-3 and J is TRBJ2-3; D is possibly TRBD2 (5 bases). Germline CDR1 is LGHNA and CDR2 is YSLEER. This CDR3 is 15 amino acids long. The V end was cut by 0 bases, the J end by 5 bases, with 12 bases between. Written as DNA, the CDR3 is TGCGCCAGCAGCCAAGATGGGAGACGGGAAGATACGCAGTATTTT. It yields the protein CASSQDGRREDTQYF.

This rearrangement joins TRBV27 to TRBJ1-3, with D unclear. CDR1 MNHEY and CDR2 SMNVEV come from the germline V gene (reference sequence). With 8 bases removed from V and 4 bases from J, the gap between germline ends came to 12 bases. The CDR3 spans 13 residues. The CDR3 nucleotides are TGTGCCAGCTCCGTCGCGTTCGGAAACACCATATATTTT. This translates into CASSVAFGNTIYF.

The chain has TRBV28 and TRBJ1-5, with D hard to call. This CDR3 region has 15 residues. The germline V and J ends were trimmed by 7 bases and 2 bases, with 15 bases remaining between them. In germline, CDR1 is MDHEN, CDR2 SYDVKM. The CDR3 region has the DNA TGTGCCAGCAAGATGGACGGGTTTGGCAATCAGCCCCAGCATTTT. Translation: CASKMDGFGNQPQHF.

The rearrangement uses TRBV10-3 and TRBJ1-1; 8 nucleotides agree with TRBD1. The CDR3 is made up of 14 amino acids. J gave up 4 bases and V 2 bases, and 3 bases lay outside the gene matches. Per the germline V gene, CDR1 is ENHRY and CDR2 is SYGVKD. CDR3 nucleotides: TGTGCCATCAGTGAGGGACAGGGAGGCACTGAAGCTTTCTTT. It translates to CAISEGQGGTEAFF.